This TCR beta chain was observed in a study of cytomegalovirus exposure and HLA in healthy donors. The ends lost 5 bases at V and 1 base at J; junction bases unmatched: 4. The CDR3 loop spans 14 amino acids. Germline CDR1 is LNHDA and CDR2 is SQIVND (reference sequence). The PCR made use of 60 Vbeta and 13 Jbeta primers. TCRdb keeps only in-frame clones here, not all; method: immunoSEQ multiplex PCR. The sample has 90,000 to 150,000 clones, almost 85% seen once; the top ten hold about 1.5%. The chain is built from TRBV19 and TRBJ1-1; 7 positions agree with TRBD1. The specimen sequenced was PBMCs. The sequence came from a woman younger than 30 in good health and CMV-seronegative. CDR3 in amino acids: CASSYRGTNTEAFF. CDR3 nucleotide sequence: TGTGCCAGTAGTTACAGGGGAACGAACACTGAAGCTTTCTTT.